Listed below are T cell receptor beta chains from one sample, sequenced in a study of blood T cells in healthy people across ages. TCRdb itself ran the 5' RACE reads through MiXCR, one entry per CDR3 protein. The sample gives around 750,000 distinct CDR3 sequences, approximately 55% of which show up once; around 40% is in the top ten. Sequencing input: blood. These receptors were obtained from an elderly man in good health. Both conserved end residues are part of each CDR3. D genes are given only for firm matches. The size of a clone is reported for some rows only, either as once, few or many, or as a class for expanded clones.

j_call d_call v_call clone_size cdr3_aa cdr3_nt
TRBJ2-7 TRBD2 TRBV6-5 few CASSYHPAIGLADYEQYF TGTGCCAGCAGTTACCATCCGGCCATAGGACTAGCGGATTACGAGCAGTACTTC
TRBJ2-4 . TRBV4-1 few CASSQVGRGRESKNIQYF TGCGCCAGCAGCCAAGTCGGTCGGGGGCGCGAGTCCAAAAACATTCAGTACTTC
TRBJ2-1 . TRBV11-3 . CASSLVAESPRQFF TGTGCCAGCAGCTTAGTAGCGGAGAGCCCCCGGCAGTTCTTC
TRBJ2-3 . TRBV20-1 . CSARGGRYAYF TGCAGTGCTAGAGGGGGAAGATACGCGTATTTT
TRBJ2-2 . TRBV6-5 . CASSYADKNTGELFF TGTGCCAGCAGTTACGCGGACAAGAACACCGGGGAGCTGTTTTTT
TRBJ1-1 TRBD1 TRBV20-1 once CSASPTGGWNTEAFF TGCAGTGCTAGCCCCACAGGGGGATGGAACACTGAAGCTTTCTTT
TRBJ2-1 TRBD1 TRBV6-2/TRBV6-3 few CASSLPGQAYNEQFF TGTGCCAGCAGTCTGCCGGGACAGGCGTACAATGAGCAGTTCTTC
TRBJ1-4 . TRBV5-1 . CASSPGTPKKEKLFF TGCGCCAGCAGCCCGGGGACCCCGAAGAAGGAAAAACTGTTTTTT
TRBJ1-2 . TRBV4-2 few CASSQAETLTVNYGYTF TGTGCCAGCAGCCAAGCGGAGACTTTGACAGTTAACTATGGCTACACCTTC
TRBJ2-5 . TRBV9 . CASSVAGINNEQYF TGTGCCAGCAGCGTAGCAGGGATCAACAATGAGCAGTACTTC
TRBJ2-7 . TRBV5-1 . CASSSTGPTYEQYF TGCGCCAGCAGCTCAACCGGGCCGACCTACGAGCAGTACTTC
TRBJ1-4 . TRBV21-1 once CASSSWTADEKLFF TGTGCCAGCAGTTCTTGGACAGCCGATGAAAAACTGTTTTTT
TRBJ1-1 . TRBV7-9 . CASSHLGGTEAFF TGTGCCAGCAGCCACCTCGGGGGCACTGAAGCTTTCTTT
TRBJ2-3 TRBD1 TRBV29-1 few CSVLTGGTDTQYF TGCAGCGTCCTGACAGGGGGCACAGATACGCAGTATTTT
TRBJ2-7 TRBD1 TRBV20-1 . CSASPRTGKSYEQYF TGCAGTGCTAGTCCCAGGACAGGAAAATCCTACGAGCAGTACTTC
TRBJ2-6 . TRBV20-1 few CSAALSSGANVLTF TGCAGTGCTGCACTGAGCTCTGGGGCCAACGTCCTGACTTTC
TRBJ2-3 . TRBV5-4 . CASSLSTSLDTQYF TGTGCCAGCAGCCTATCGACTAGTTTAGATACGCAGTATTTT
TRBJ1-3 . TRBV6-5 . CASSYLGNLFSGNTIYF TGTGCCAGCAGTTACCTGGGGAACCTTTTCTCTGGAAACACCATATATTTT
TRBJ2-1 . TRBV10-3 . CAITKYKGGSSYNGQFF TGTGCCATCACCAAATATAAGGGGGGGAGCTCCTACAATGGGCAGTTCTTC
TRBJ2-4 TRBD2 TRBV5-6 . CASRTSGSREQYF TGTGCCAGCAGGACTAGCGGGAGTAGGGAGCAGTACTTC
TRBJ2-5 . TRBV4-2 . CASSQDGGFDRETQYF TGTGCCAGCAGCCAAGATGGGGGTTTTGACCGAGAGACCCAGTACTTC
TRBJ2-7 . TRBV10-1 . CASSESARPRNEQYF TGCGCCAGCAGTGAGTCGGCCAGGCCGCGGAATGAGCAGTACTTC
TRBJ2-3 . TRBV20-1 . CSAPADSGGTQYF TGCAGTGCTCCGGCGGACAGTGGGGGTACGCAGTATTTT
TRBJ2-1 . TRBV7-9 few CASSISSSRQFF TGTGCCAGCAGCATCTCTAGTAGTCGGCAGTTCTTC
TRBJ2-7 . TRBV29-1 few CSVGDGVGEQYF TGCAGCGTGGGGGACGGCGTGGGGGAGCAGTACTTC
TRBJ2-7 TRBD2 TRBV20-1 once CSAATSGTCEQYF TGCAGTGCCGCTACTAGCGGGACGTGCGAGCAGTACTTC
TRBJ2-4 . TRBV15 . CATSRRTGQYF TGTGCCACCAGCAGGAGGACGGGGCAGTACTTC
TRBJ2-7 . TRBV11-1 many CASSVGPSGRLTYEQYF TGTGCCAGCAGCGTTGGCCCCTCGGGCAGGTTAACCTACGAGCAGTACTTC
TRBJ1-5 . TRBV12-3/TRBV12-4 . CASSRTEYQPQHF TGTGCCAGCAGTCGGACGGAATATCAGCCCCAGCATTTT
TRBJ2-7 . TRBV12-3/TRBV12-4 . CASSLGNGAYEQYF TGTGCCAGCAGTTTGGGAAACGGGGCCTACGAGCAGTACTTC
TRBJ1-2 TRBD1 TRBV20-1 . CSVDSSRDRVNGYTF TGCAGTGTCGACAGCAGCCGGGACAGGGTTAATGGCTACACCTTC
TRBJ2-1 TRBD1 TRBV11-1 few CASSPGQDYNEQFF TGTGCCAGCAGTCCGGGACAGGACTACAATGAGCAGTTCTTC
TRBJ2-3 . TRBV14 . CASSQVLQLNTDTQYF TGTGCCAGCAGCCAAGTCCTTCAACTCAACACAGATACGCAGTATTTT
TRBJ1-5 . TRBV28 . CASSFIQGGNQPQHF TGTGCCAGCAGTTTTATACAGGGTGGCAATCAGCCCCAGCATTTT
TRBJ1-1 . TRBV6-5 . CASSYSSFASSTEAFF TGTGCCAGCAGTTACTCGAGCTTTGCCAGTTCCACTGAAGCTTTCTTT
TRBJ1-4 . TRBV20-1 . CGARGRGYGEEKLFF TGCGGTGCTAGGGGTAGGGGATACGGAGAAGAAAAACTGTTTTTT
TRBJ2-5 . TRBV18 . CASSSLDQETQYF TGTGCCAGCTCATCGTTGGACCAAGAGACCCAGTACTTC
TRBJ2-3 . TRBV6-1 . CASTSVGDTQYF TGTGCCAGCACCTCAGTGGGAGATACGCAGTATTTT
TRBJ1-1 . TRBV7-9 . CASSLDKMNTEAFF TGTGCCAGCAGCTTAGACAAGATGAACACTGAAGCTTTCTTT
TRBJ1-1 . TRBV11-1 . CASSKTENTEAFF TGTGCCAGCAGCAAGACGGAGAACACTGAAGCTTTCTTT
TRBJ2-1 . TRBV5-1 once CASSLASSKSNEQFF TGCGCCAGCAGCTTGGCGAGTTCAAAATCGAATGAGCAGTTCTTC
TRBJ2-1 TRBD1 TRBV9 . CASSVDQGAYNEQFF TGTGCCAGCAGCGTAGATCAGGGGGCCTACAATGAGCAGTTCTTC
TRBJ2-1 . TRBV29-1 . CSGDSYNEQFF TGCAGCGGCGACAGTTACAATGAGCAGTTCTTC
TRBJ2-3 . TRBV7-9 few CASMAPDTQYF TGTGCCAGCATGGCCCCAGATACGCAGTATTTT
TRBJ2-3 . TRBV20-1 . CSGVSPRRTDTQYF TGCAGCGGAGTGTCCCCTAGGCGCACAGATACGCAGTATTTT
TRBJ2-7 TRBD2 TRBV7-2 . CASSLTVTSGRRGEQYF TGTGCCAGCAGCTTAACGGTGACTAGCGGTAGAAGGGGCGAGCAGTACTTC
TRBJ2-3 . TRBV28 . CASSSSPSGTDTQYF TGTGCCAGCAGTTCCTCCCCTTCAGGCACAGATACGCAGTATTTT
TRBJ2-3 . TRBV9 few CASSGIGGRYAYF TGTGCCAGCAGCGGCATCGGGGGCAGATACGCGTATTTT
TRBJ2-7 TRBD2 TRBV3-1 few CASSQAASGRSYEQYF TGTGCCAGCAGCCAGGCCGCTAGCGGGAGATCTTACGAGCAGTACTTC
TRBJ1-4 TRBD1 TRBV20-1 . CSARDLPDRAREKLFF TGCAGTGCTAGAGATCTCCCGGACAGGGCACGCGAAAAACTGTTTTTT
TRBJ2-7 . TRBV2 few CASRPRLTYEQYF TGTGCCAGCAGGCCACGGTTGACCTACGAGCAGTACTTC
TRBJ2-1 TRBD1 TRBV9 . CASSVSGGQPYNEQFF TGTGCCAGCAGCGTATCAGGGGGTCAGCCCTACAATGAGCAGTTCTTC
TRBJ1-5 . TRBV12-3/TRBV12-4 . CASSLALTGSNQPQHF TGTGCCAGCAGTTTAGCATTAACGGGGAGCAATCAGCCCCAGCATTTT
TRBJ2-7 TRBD2 TRBV6-6 few CASSYSRGGSSNEQYF TGTGCCAGCAGTTACTCGAGGGGAGGGAGTAGTAACGAGCAGTACTTC
TRBJ1-1 TRBD1 TRBV6-4 . CASSDSARGRTEAFF TGTGCCAGCAGTGACTCCGCCAGGGGGCGAACTGAAGCTTTCTTT